This T cell receptor beta chain originates from a study of blood T cell repertoires in COVID-19. Study context: T cells, B-cell-depleted T cells, or PBMCs provided the cDNA or gDNA that served as material.

In the authors' methods: Researchers report that nucleated cell counts were estimated from reference gene primer amplification. Profiled with immunoSEQ multiplex PCR; TCRdb holds only in-frame clones, not every one. The DNA was the basis for D and trimming; V, J and clone size are from that table. The sample holds 120,000 or so clones, roughly 83% seen once. This clone was seen many times. The sequencing sample was made of peripheral blood. The receptor was derived from a man aged 35-49 years with active or convalescent COVID-19.

CDR3 in amino acids: CASSSENPDRTEAFF. The DNA for the CDR3 is TGTGCCAGCAGTTCAGAAAACCCAGACAGAACTGAAGCTTTCTTT. The chain carries TRBV25-1 and TRBJ1-1; a weak D match, TRBD1 (5 bases). The CDR3 totals 15 residues. Looked up from germline, CDR1 is MGHDK and CDR2 is SYGVNS. V gave up 5 bases and J gave up 5 bases, with 18 bases separating them.